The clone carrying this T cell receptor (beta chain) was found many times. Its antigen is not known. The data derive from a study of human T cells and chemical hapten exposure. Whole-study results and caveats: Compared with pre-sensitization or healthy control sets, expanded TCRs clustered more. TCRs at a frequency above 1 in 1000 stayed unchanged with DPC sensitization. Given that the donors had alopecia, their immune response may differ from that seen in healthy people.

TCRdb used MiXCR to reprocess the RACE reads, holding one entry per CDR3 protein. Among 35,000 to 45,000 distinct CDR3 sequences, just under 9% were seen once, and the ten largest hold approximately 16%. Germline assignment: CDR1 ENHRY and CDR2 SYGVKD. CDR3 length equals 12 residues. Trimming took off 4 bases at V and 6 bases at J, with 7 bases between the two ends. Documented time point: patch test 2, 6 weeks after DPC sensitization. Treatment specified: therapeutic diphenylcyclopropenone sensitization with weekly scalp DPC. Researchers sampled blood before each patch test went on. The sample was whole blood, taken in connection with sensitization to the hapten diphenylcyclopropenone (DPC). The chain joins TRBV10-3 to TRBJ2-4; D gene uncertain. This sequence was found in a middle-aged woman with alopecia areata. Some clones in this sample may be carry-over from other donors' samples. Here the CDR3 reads CAISGQTNIQYF. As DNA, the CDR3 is TGTGCCATCAGTGGGCAGACAAACATTCAGTACTTC.